Presented here are 32 T cell receptor beta chains from one specimen sequenced in a study of Graves' ophthalmopathy and Graves' hyperthyroidism (dated by TCRdb to about 2018). Sequenced on an Illumina HiSeq 2000. TCR beta CDR3 regions were amplified from RNA transcripts for repertoire sequencing. HTBI primers and the Qiagen OneStep RT-PCR kit were used in a first-round RT-PCR, which was followed by a second-round multiplex PCR, size selection and purification. The public reads were reanalyzed by TCRdb: fastp trimming at Q25, MiXCR alignment, in-frame beta chains only. Rows matching on CDR3 protein sequence are summarized as one entry with the most common DNA and genes. For this sample there are roughly 400,000 distinct CDR3 sequences; 15% appear just once. Clones ranked in the top ten supply roughly 7% of the sample. The specimen sequenced was peripheral blood. Every receptor here comes from a woman younger than 30 with stable Graves' hyperthyroidism. Donor details come from another sample of the same person, matched by shared clones.

This clonotype was counted at least ten times. This chain's CDR3 is CSVATGPRGYTF. DNA of the CDR3: TGCAGCGTTGCCACGGGACCTCGGGGCTACACCTTC. The chain has TRBV29-1 and TRBJ1-2; D possibly corresponds to TRBD1 (5 bases). The V gene's germline CDR1 is SQVTM and CDR2 ANQGSEA. The CDR3 runs to 12 residues. Trimming left V 4 bases short and J 8 bases short, with 14 bases between.

This clonotype came up many times. The V call is TRBV7-9, the J call TRBJ1-2; TRBD1 matches 8 bases. Germline-derived CDR1 and CDR2 are SEHNR and FQNEAQ (reference sequence). The CDR3 is made up of 15 amino acids. The trim removed 4 bases at V and 6 bases at J, leaving 10 bases unmatched. The DNA for the CDR3 is TGTGCCAGCAGCTCCTACCGGGACAGGTATAATGGCTACACCTTC. Amino acids: CASSSYRDRYNGYTF.

This clonotype was recorded many times. The CDR3 reads CSAGGQSSYEQYF. CDR3 sequence (DNA): TGCAGTGCTGGAGGACAGTCCTCCTACGAGCAGTACTTC. The rearrangement uses TRBV20-1 and TRBJ2-7, with D perhaps matching TRBD1 (6 bases). The CDR3 consists of 13 residues. Trimming left V 5 bases short and J 0 bases short, with 11 bases between. Per germline, CDR1 DFQATT and CDR2 SNEGSKA (reference sequence).

This clonotype has ten or more counts. The chain recombines TRBV28 with TRBJ2-2; the D gene could be TRBD1 or TRBD2 (7 bases each). Between the trimmed V and J ends, which lost 5 bases and 12 bases, there was a span of 13 bases. Per germline, CDR1 MDHEN and CDR2 SYDVKM. The CDR3 totals 12 residues. The CDR3 is CASSGQGGKLFF. The CDR3 region has the DNA TGTGCCAGCAGTGGGCAGGGGGGGAAGCTGTTTTTT.

This clonotype was counted at least ten times. CDR3 amino acids: CASSEMGTEAFF. CDR3 in DNA: TGTGCCAGCAGTGAGATGGGGACTGAAGCTTTCTTT. The chain is built from TRBV2 and TRBJ1-1; unclear D gene. V was cut by 3 bases and J by 5 bases, with 7 bases left in between. This CDR3 is built from 12 residues. Looked up from germline, CDR1 is SNHLY and CDR2 is FYNNEI.

In its sample, this clonotype was seen many times. The chain is built from TRBV7-3 and TRBJ1-6, with TRBD1 identical over 7 bases. The CDR3 runs 15 residues. Germline V CDR1 and CDR2: SGHTA, FQGTGA. Germline trimming cut 1 base from V and 7 bases from J; bases unmatched to any gene: 4. The CDR3 coding sequence is TGTGCCAGCAGCTTAAGACAGGGTGGCAATTCACCCCTCCACTTT. This encodes CASSLRQGGNSPLHF.

This clonotype has ten or more counts. This chain links TRBV12-3 or TRBV12-4 with TRBJ2-7, with D hard to call. The CDR3 extends over 14 amino acids. The V end lost 6 bases, the J end lost 3 bases, and 15 bases lay between the germline ends. The CDR3 sequence: CASRAPGPGYEQYF. In DNA form, the CDR3 reads TGTGCCAGCAGAGCTCCCGGTCCAGGCTACGAGCAGTACTTC.

This clonotype turned up a few times. The chain joins TRBV7-9 to TRBJ2-5; perhaps TRBD1 as D (7 bases). The CDR3 sequence is 15 residues long. Trimming left V 4 bases short and J 9 bases short, with 21 bases between. CDR1 and CDR2 (germline): SEHNR, FQNEAQ (reference sequence). The CDR3: CASSSTGWQGEAQYF. CDR3 nucleotide sequence: TGTGCCAGCAGCTCCACGGGGTGGCAGGGGGAGGCCCAGTACTTC.

This clonotype appeared a few times. This chain uses TRBV5-1 with TRBJ2-7, with 10 positions matching TRBD1. Per germline, CDR1 SGHRS and CDR2 YFSETQ. This CDR3 region has 18 residues. The trim removed 0 bases at V and 3 bases at J, leaving 12 bases unmatched. The CDR3 DNA reads TGCGCCAGCAGCTTGGTCTCCGGGACAGGGGTTCAATACTACGAGCAGTACTTC. Protein: CASSLVSGTGVQYYEQYF. The complete variable domain, with remaining parts taken from reference TRBV5-1 and TRBJ2-7, reads KAGVTQTPRYLIKTRGQQVTLSCSPISGHRSVSWYQQTPGQGLQFLFEYFSETQRNKGNFPGRFSGRQFSNSRSEMNVSTLELGDSALYLCASSLVSGTGVQYYEQYFGPGTRLTVT.

The sample holds many counts of this clonotype. The rearrangement uses TRBV12-3 or TRBV12-4 and TRBJ2-7; the match to TRBD1 covers 10 bases. After removal of 6 bases from V and 7 bases from J, the junction contained 6 bases not matched to a gene. The CDR3 runs 13 residues. CDR3 loop: CASRGQGTGEQYF. The CDR3 coding sequence is TGTGCCAGCAGGGGACAGGGGACAGGGGAGCAGTACTTC.

This clonotype showed up many times. The chain combines TRBV6-5 with TRBJ1-2; weak D call: TRBD1 (5 bases). V lost 0 bases to trimming and J lost 3 bases, with 11 bases between them. Germline V CDR1 and CDR2: MNHEY, SVGAGI. The CDR3 extends over 15 amino acids. The CDR3 nucleotides read TGTGCCAGCAGTTACTCTCAGGGTCCCCACTATGGCTACACCTTC. Protein: CASSYSQGPHYGYTF.

This clonotype was recorded many times. The V call is TRBV2, the J call TRBJ2-7; TRBD2 agrees at 7 bases. From germline, CDR1 is SNHLY and CDR2 FYNNEI. V was pared by 5 bases and J by 7 bases, with 2 bases of the junction left unmatched. The CDR3 has 11 amino acids. The CDR3 reads CASSPGGEQYF. CDR3 nucleotide sequence: TGTGCCAGCAGTCCCGGGGGGGAGCAGTACTTC.

This clonotype was seen repeatedly, ten times or more. V usage is TRBV3-1 and J usage is TRBJ1-5; D unclear. Trimming pared 9 bases from V and 0 bases from J, leaving 9 bases between. The CDR3 is 13 amino acids. In germline, CDR1 is LGHDT, CDR2 YNNKEL (reference sequence). The CDR3 spells CASSQYSNQPQHF. The CDR3, as DNA: TGTGCCAGTAGTCAGTATAGCAATCAGCCCCAGCATTTT. The full variable domain, in which reference TRBV3-1 and TRBJ1-5 provide the parts outside the CDR3, is DTAVSQTPKYLVTQMGNDKSIKCEQNLGHDTMYWYKQDSKKFLKIMFSYNNKELIINETVPNRFSPKSPDKAHLNLHINSLELGDSAVYFCASSQYSNQPQHFGDGTRLSIL.

The CDR3 reads CASTSLGQNGNTIYF. CDR3 bases: TGTGCCAGTACTTCTCTGGGACAGAATGGAAACACCATATATTTT. The chain employs TRBV19 and TRBJ1-3; TRBD1 matches 7 bases. The CDR3 is made up of 15 amino acids. Per the germline V gene, CDR1 is LNHDA and CDR2 is SQIVND (reference sequence). Trimming at V came to 7 bases and at J to 3 bases, leaving 9 bases not matched to a gene.

At least ten counts were recorded for this clonotype. The chain uses TRBV24-1 and TRBJ2-7; D might be TRBD1 (5 bases). Trimming removed 3 bases from V and 3 bases from J, with 14 bases in between. The CDR3 extends over 15 amino acids. Looked up from germline, CDR1 is KGHDR and CDR2 is SFDVKD. The CDR3, as DNA: TGTGCCACCAGTGATAGTGACAGAAAATACTACGAGCAGTACTTC. Translation gives CATSDSDRKYYEQYF.

This clonotype showed up many times. The rearrangement joins TRBV7-2 to TRBJ2-5, with TRBD1 matching over 7 bases. The V and J ends lost 6 bases and 2 bases, in that order; junction bases with no gene match: 6. This CDR3 is 14 amino acids long. Germline V gives CDR1 SGHTA, CDR2 FQGNSA. The CDR3 DNA follows: TGTGCCAGCAGAGCCGGACAGGAACAAGAGACCCAGTACTTC. It is translated as CASRAGQEQETQYF.

This clonotype was recorded many times. This chain connects TRBV12-3 or TRBV12-4 to TRBJ1-1, with D possibly being TRBD1 (5 bases). Trimming left V 5 bases short and J 0 bases short, with 22 bases between. The CDR3 has 18 residues. The CDR3 loop reads CASSPSGGMYGMNTEAFF. DNA for the CDR3: TGTGCCAGCAGTCCCAGCGGGGGGATGTATGGAATGAACACTGAAGCTTTCTTT.

This clonotype occurred many times. The chain employs TRBV12-3 or TRBV12-4 and TRBJ2-5; TRBD1 is a possible D gene (6 bases). This CDR3 spans 14 amino acids. Trimming removed 8 bases from V and 5 bases from J, with 18 bases in between. This chain's CDR3 is CASLVGAGSETQYF. In DNA form, the CDR3 reads TGTGCCAGCCTCGTGGGGGCGGGTTCGGAGACCCAGTACTTC.

Many counts were recorded for this clonotype. The chain has TRBV7-2 and TRBJ1-1; a possible D gene is TRBD1 (5 bases). The V end was cut by 1 base, the J end by 4 bases, with 13 bases between. This CDR3 is 15 amino acids long. Germline V gene lookup returns CDR1 SGHTA and CDR2 FQGNSA. The CDR3 DNA follows: TGTGCCAGCAGCTTAGTGGGGGGGGGAGGCACTGAAGCTTTCTTT. Translated, it gives CASSLVGGGGTEAFF.

The chain links TRBV5-1 to TRBJ1-2, with D perhaps TRBD1 (5 bases). CDR3 size: 13 residues. Germline V gene data show CDR1 as SGHRS and CDR2 as YFSETQ. V was cut by 6 bases and J by 6 bases, with 15 bases left in between. The CDR3 sequence is CASKMGPHDGYTF. The CDR3 DNA reads as TGCGCCAGCAAGATGGGGCCTCATGATGGCTACACCTTC.

With regard to this clonotype: This may come from a read error, since a much larger clone is one base off. The V call is TRBV5-1, the J call TRBJ1-2; a possible D gene is TRBD1 (5 bases). CDR1 and CDR2 from the germline V gene are SGHRS and YFSETQ. The CDR3 covers 13 residues. As DNA, the CDR3 is TGCGGCAGTAGTGGGGCTCATAACTATGGCTACACCTTC. Translated: CGSSGAHNYGYTF.

V is TRBV29-1 and J is TRBJ1-2; D unclear. Germline CDR1 is SQVTM and CDR2 is ANQGSEA. The CDR3 runs 14 residues. Between the trimmed V and J ends, which lost 7 bases and 0 bases, there was a span of 15 bases. CDR3 sequence: CSAQFAGANYGYTF. CDR3 nucleotides: TGCAGCGCTCAGTTTGCTGGAGCTAACTATGGCTACACCTTC.

This clonotype came up many times. The rearrangement uses TRBV7-3 and TRBJ2-5, with 13 positions matching TRBD2. The V and J ends lost 5 bases and 2 bases, in that order; junction bases with no gene match: 11. The CDR3 runs 18 residues. CDR1 is SGHTA and CDR2 is FQGTGA in the germline V gene. The DNA for the CDR3 is TGTGCCAGCAGCCCAACTAGCGGGGGGGCTACGAATCAAGAGACCCAGTACTTC. It translates to CASSPTSGGATNQETQYF.

There are a few counts of this clonotype. A much larger clone differs by one base, so this may be a read error. The gene calls are TRBV19 and TRBJ2-5; a weak D match, TRBD1 (5 bases). V lost 4 bases to trimming and J lost 4 bases, with 10 bases between them. This CDR3 is built from 13 residues. Germline values: CDR1 LNHDA, CDR2 SQIVND (reference sequence). The CDR3 DNA follows: TGTGCCAGTAGTACAGGGATGGGAGAGACCCAGTACTTC. Translation gives CASSTGMGETQYF.

This rearrangement joins TRBV7-2 to TRBJ1-2; no clear D gene. Germline values: CDR1 SGHTA, CDR2 FQGNSA. V dropped 0 bases and J dropped 3 bases, with 11 bases sitting between them. CDR3 length: 15 amino acids. CDR3: CASSLAWTLYYGYTF. The CDR3 DNA reads as TGTGCCAGCAGCTTAGCCTGGACCCTTTACTATGGCTACACCTTC. Combining the CDR3 with reference TRBV7-2 and TRBJ1-2 gives the whole variable domain GAGVSQSPSNKVTEKGKDVELRCDPISGHTALYWYRQSLGQGLEFLIYFQGNSAPDKSGLPSDRFSAERTGGSVSTLTIQRTQQEDSAVYLCASSLAWTLYYGYTFGSGTRLTVV.

About this clonotype itself: Relative to the germline gene, one junction end is altered; a read error may explain this. The chain employs TRBV12-3 or TRBV12-4 and TRBJ1-5; D is ambiguous. This CDR3 has 13 amino acids. The CDR3 nucleotides read TGTGCCAGCTGGGAACAGTTTAATCAGCCTCAGCATTTT. Encoded protein: CASWEQFNQPQHF.

This clonotype has ten or more counts. The rearrangement uses TRBV5-1 and TRBJ1-1; 8 bases are a match to TRBD1. J gave up 1 base and V 5 bases, and 4 bases lay outside the gene matches. CDR3 size: 14 residues. Germline V gene lookup returns CDR1 SGHRS and CDR2 YFSETQ. CDR3 loop: CASRRDRRNTEAFF. The CDR3 nucleotides read TGCGCCAGCAGGCGGGACAGGAGGAACACTGAAGCTTTCTTT.

This clonotype was found a few times. This chain links TRBV20-1 with TRBJ2-5; no reliable D call. Germline V gene data show CDR1 as DFQATT and CDR2 as SNEGSKA (reference sequence). The CDR3 sequence is 14 residues long. V was shortened by 4 bases and J by 5 bases, with 17 bases between the two germline ends. Here the CDR3 DNA reads TGCAGTGCTAAAGTCTTGGTGGTCGGGGAGACCCAGTACTTC. Its translation: CSAKVLVVGETQYF.

About this clonotype: The missing conserved phenylalanine or tryptophan at the end of this CDR3 makes a read error likely. The chain joins TRBV5-1 to TRBJ2-7; 8 positions match TRBD1. The germline V gene encodes CDR1 SGHRS and CDR2 YFSETQ. The V segment lost 4 bases and the J segment 5 bases; nucleotides outside the gene matches: 8. The CDR3 spans 14 residues. CDR3 residues: CASSIRTGSDEQYL. Written as DNA, the CDR3 is TGCGCCAGCAGCATACGGACAGGGAGCGACGAGCAGTACCTC.

This clonotype was seen a few times. This chain uses TRBV19 with TRBJ1-1; D ambiguous. Germline CDR1 reads LNHDA; CDR2 reads SQIVND (reference sequence). The germline V and J ends were trimmed by 3 bases and 0 bases, with 8 bases remaining between them. This CDR3 is built from 14 residues. Written as DNA, the CDR3 is TGTGCCAGTAGTATCGGGTTGATGAACACTGAAGCTTTCTTT. Translating it yields CASSIGLMNTEAFF.

The V and J genes are TRBV6-5 and TRBJ2-2; D might be TRBD1 (6 bases). The CDR3 is 13 residues long. CDR1 and CDR2 (germline): MNHEY, SVGAGI. V dropped 4 bases and J dropped 6 bases, with 9 bases sitting between them. For the CDR3, the DNA is TGTGCCAGCAGTTCGACAGGCCCCGGGGAGCTGTTTTTT. Translating it yields CASSSTGPGELFF.

The table lists this clonotype with many counts. The chain is built from TRBV11-2 and TRBJ1-5, with D possibly TRBD1 on 5 matching bases. The CDR3 spans 16 residues. Deletions cut 3 bases from V and 2 bases from J, with 14 bases between. Germline values: CDR1 SGHAT, CDR2 FQNNGV. CDR3 loop: CASSLVQANGNQPQHF. The CDR3 bases are TGTGCCAGCAGCTTGGTACAGGCTAACGGCAATCAGCCCCAGCATTTT.